The clone carrying this T cell receptor (beta chain) was detected ten times or more. Its antigen remains unknown. This sample is drawn from a study of T cells in Graves' hyperthyroidism and ophthalmopathy. Study-level information: Specimen type is peripheral blood, collected at initial diagnosis prior to any treatment. General study findings and limits: Expanded thyroid clonotypes (above 0.001) were mostly also found in blood.

Any patient presenting with uncontrolled infection, other autoimmune disease, pregnancy or lactation was left out. Each diagnosis drew on symptoms, thyroxine, TRAb, thyroid ultrasound and orbital computed tomography findings. The trim removed 5 bases at V and 6 bases at J, leaving 21 bases unmatched. This CDR3 contains 18 residues. Germline V gene lookup returns CDR1 SGHRS and CDR2 YFSETQ. RNA transcripts gave rise to amplified TCR beta CDR3 regions. The study used the HTBI primer set for a first-round RT-PCR of the TCR CDR3. MiXCR, run by TCRdb on the multiplex PCR reads, gives a single entry per CDR3 protein. The data hold hundreds of thousands of distinct CDR3 sequences, with more than 12% observed a single time.

This chain connects TRBV5-1 to TRBJ2-7; 9 bases are shared with TRBD2. Sequences were obtained from blood. The TCR originated in a woman aged 50 to 65 with Graves' ophthalmopathy. For the CDR3, the DNA is TGCGCCAGCAGTTCAAGTAGCGGGAGATCATACCCTCTCGGCGAGCAGTACTTC. Translation: CASSSSSGRSYPLGEQYF.